This T cell receptor (beta chain) stems from a study of T cells after yellow fever vaccination. Turning to the study itself: Each low-cell-number fraction was prepared by means of SMART-Seq v4 Ultra Low Input.

This clonotype was detected many times. Its cognate antigen is unknown. Whole-study results and caveats: Clonotypes found in both CD4 and CD8 compartments made up a small share. A large majority of primary-vaccination clones showed up again after the booster (approximately 95% CD4, roughly 91% CD8).

Synthesis of TCR cDNA relied on 5'RACE template switching, which attached a universal primer site and UMIs. TCRdb analysed the 5' RACE reads with MiXCR anew, one entry per CDR3 protein. This sample has 25,000 to 30,000 distinct CDR3 sequences, with around 4.6% found just once. The CDR3 consists of 15 residues. The V gene lost 1 base and the J gene lost 4 bases, with 11 bases spanning the gap. CDR1 and CDR2 from the germline V gene are LGHNA and YSLEER. The rearrangement links TRBV4-3 to TRBJ2-1; D is perhaps TRBD2 (6 bases). The sample consisted of CD8+ T cells sorted from PBMCs, taken 10 days after the yellow fever booster vaccination. The TCR was taken from a man between 25 and 39 years old who received the YFV17D yellow fever vaccine. CDR3 coding DNA: TGCGCCAGCAGCCAAGCCGGGACTCTTTACAATGAGCAGTTCTTC. Encoded protein: CASSQAGTLYNEQFF.